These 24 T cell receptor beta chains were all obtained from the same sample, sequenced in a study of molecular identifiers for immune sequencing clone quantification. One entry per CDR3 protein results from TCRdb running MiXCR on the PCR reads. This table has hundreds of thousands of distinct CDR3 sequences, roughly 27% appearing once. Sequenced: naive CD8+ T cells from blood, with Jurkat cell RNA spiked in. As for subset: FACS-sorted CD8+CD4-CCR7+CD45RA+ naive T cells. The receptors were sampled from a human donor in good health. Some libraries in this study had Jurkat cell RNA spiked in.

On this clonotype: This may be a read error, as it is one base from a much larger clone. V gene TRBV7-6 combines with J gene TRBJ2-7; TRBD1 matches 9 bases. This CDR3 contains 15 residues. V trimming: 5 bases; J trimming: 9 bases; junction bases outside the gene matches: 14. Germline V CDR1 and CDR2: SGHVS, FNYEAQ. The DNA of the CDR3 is TGTGCCAGCAGCATCTGCGACAGGGGGATGTGTGTGCAGTACTTC. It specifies CASSICDRGMCVQYF.

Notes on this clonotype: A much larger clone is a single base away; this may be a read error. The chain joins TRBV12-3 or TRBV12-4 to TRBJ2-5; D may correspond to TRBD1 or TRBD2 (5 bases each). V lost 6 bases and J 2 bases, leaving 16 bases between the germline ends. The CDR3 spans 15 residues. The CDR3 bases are TGTGCCAGCAGAATGGGACCGGGACGACAAGAGACCCAGTACTTC. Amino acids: CASRMGPGRQETQYF.

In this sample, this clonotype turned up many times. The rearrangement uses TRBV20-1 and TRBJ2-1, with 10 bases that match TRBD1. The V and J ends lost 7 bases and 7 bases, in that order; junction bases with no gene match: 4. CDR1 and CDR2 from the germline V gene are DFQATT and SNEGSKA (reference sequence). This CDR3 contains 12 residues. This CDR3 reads CSVGQGGNEQFF. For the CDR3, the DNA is TGCAGTGTTGGACAGGGGGGGAATGAGCAGTTCTTC.

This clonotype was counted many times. CDR3 coding DNA: TGTGCCAGCAGCTTAGGCCCGACAGTCTACAATGAGCAGTTCTTC. Encoded protein: CASSLGPTVYNEQFF. The chain employs TRBV7-2 and TRBJ2-1; tentative D call: TRBD1 (5 bases). Looked up from germline, CDR1 is SGHTA and CDR2 is FQGNSA. The CDR3 contains 15 residues. The ends were cut back, 1 base at V and 3 bases at J, with 10 bases in the middle.

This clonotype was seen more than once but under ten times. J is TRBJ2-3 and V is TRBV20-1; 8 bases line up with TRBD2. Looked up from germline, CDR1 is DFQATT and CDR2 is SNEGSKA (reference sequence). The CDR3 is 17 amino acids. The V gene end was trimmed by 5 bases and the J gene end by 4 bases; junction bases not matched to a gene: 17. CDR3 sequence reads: CSAYNTRGGHSSDTQYF. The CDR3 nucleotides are TGCAGTGCTTATAACACCCGGGGGGGCCATAGCTCAGATACGCAGTATTTT.

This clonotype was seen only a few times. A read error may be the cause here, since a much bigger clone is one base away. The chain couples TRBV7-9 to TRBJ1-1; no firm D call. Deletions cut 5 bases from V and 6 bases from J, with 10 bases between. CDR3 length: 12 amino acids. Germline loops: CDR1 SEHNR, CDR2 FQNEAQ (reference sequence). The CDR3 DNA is TGTGCCAGCAGCACACGAACTCCTGAAGCTTTCTTT. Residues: CASSTRTPEAFF.

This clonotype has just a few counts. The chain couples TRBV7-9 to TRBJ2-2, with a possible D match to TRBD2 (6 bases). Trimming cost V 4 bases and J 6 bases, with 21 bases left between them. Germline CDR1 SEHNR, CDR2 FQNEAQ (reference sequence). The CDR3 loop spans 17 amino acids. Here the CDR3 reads CASSSRVGLPPAGELFF. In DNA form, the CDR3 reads TGTGCCAGCAGCTCAAGGGTAGGACTACCCCCCGCCGGGGAGCTGTTTTTT.

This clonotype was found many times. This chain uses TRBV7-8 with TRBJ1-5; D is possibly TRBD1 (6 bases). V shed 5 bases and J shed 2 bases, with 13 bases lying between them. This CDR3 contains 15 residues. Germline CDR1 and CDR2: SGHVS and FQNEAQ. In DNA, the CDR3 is TGTGCCAGCAGCGACAGGTCCGGTGGCAATCAGCCCCAGCATTTT. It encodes CASSDRSGGNQPQHF.

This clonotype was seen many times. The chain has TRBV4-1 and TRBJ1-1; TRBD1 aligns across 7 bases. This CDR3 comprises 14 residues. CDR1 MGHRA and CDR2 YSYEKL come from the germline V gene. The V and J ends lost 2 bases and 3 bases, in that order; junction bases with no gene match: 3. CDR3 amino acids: CASSQLTGYTEAFF. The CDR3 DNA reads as TGCGCCAGCAGCCAACTGACAGGGTACACTGAAGCTTTCTTT.

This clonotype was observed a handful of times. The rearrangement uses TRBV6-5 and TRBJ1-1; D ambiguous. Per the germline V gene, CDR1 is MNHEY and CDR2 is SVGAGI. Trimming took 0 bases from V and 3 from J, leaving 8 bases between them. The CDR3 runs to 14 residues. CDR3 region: CASSYSYPDTEAFF. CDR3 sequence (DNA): TGTGCCAGCAGTTACTCTTACCCGGACACTGAAGCTTTCTTT.

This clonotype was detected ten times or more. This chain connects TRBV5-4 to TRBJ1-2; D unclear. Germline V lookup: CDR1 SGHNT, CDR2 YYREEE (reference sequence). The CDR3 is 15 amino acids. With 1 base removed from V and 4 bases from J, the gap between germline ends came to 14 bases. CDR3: CASSLQSTVSYGYTF. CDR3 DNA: TGTGCCAGCAGCTTGCAGTCAACAGTCTCCTATGGCTACACCTTC.

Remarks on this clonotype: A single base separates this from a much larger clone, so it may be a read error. As DNA, the CDR3 is TGTGCCAGCGGCTTATGGCGCCAGGGAGAGACCCAGTACTTC. Residues: CASGLWRQGETQYF. The chain recombines TRBV7-6 with TRBJ2-5; perhaps TRBD1 as D (5 bases). Germline CDR1 and CDR2: SGHVS and FNYEAQ. The CDR3 runs to 14 residues. Using reference TRBV7-6 and TRBJ2-5 for the parts outside the CDR3, the full variable domain is GAGVSQSPRYKVTKRGQDVALRCDPISGHVSLYWYRQALGQGPEFLTYFNYEAQQDKSGLPNDRFSAERPEGSISTLTIQRTEQRDSAMYRCASGLWRQGETQYFGPGTRLLVL.

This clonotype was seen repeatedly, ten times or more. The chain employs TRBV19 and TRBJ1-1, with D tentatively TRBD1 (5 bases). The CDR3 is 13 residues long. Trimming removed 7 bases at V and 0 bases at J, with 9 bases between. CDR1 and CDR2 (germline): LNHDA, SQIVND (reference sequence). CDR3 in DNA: TGTGCCAGTACCGTGACAGTGAACACTGAAGCTTTCTTT. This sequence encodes CASTVTVNTEAFF.

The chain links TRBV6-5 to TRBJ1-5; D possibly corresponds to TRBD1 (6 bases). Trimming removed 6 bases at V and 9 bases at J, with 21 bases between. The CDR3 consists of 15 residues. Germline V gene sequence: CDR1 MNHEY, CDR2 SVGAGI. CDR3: CASRRWDTAIWPQHF. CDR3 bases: TGTGCCAGCAGACGATGGGACACGGCGATTTGGCCCCAGCATTTT.

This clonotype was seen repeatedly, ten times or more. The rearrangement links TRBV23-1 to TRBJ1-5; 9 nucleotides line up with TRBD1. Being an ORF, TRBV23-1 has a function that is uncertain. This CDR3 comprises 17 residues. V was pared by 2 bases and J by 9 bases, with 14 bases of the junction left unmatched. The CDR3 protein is CASSQADRGQGGGPQHF. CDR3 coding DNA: TGCGCCAGCAGTCAAGCGGACAGGGGTCAGGGGGGCGGGCCCCAGCATTTT.

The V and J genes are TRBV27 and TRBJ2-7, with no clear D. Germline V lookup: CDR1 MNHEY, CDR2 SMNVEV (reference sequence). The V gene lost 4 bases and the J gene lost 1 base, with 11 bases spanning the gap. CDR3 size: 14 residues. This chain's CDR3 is CASSSRQVSYEQYF. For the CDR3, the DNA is TGTGCCAGCAGTTCCCGACAAGTTTCCTACGAGCAGTACTTC.

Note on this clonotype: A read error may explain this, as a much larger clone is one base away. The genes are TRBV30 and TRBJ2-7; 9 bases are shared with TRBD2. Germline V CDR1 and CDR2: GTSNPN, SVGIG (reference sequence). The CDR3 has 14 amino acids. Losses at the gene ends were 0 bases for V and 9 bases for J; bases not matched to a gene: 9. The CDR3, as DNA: TGTGCCTGGAGTGTACTTAGCGGGGGCCACGTGCAGTACTTC. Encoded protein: CAWSVLSGGHVQYF.

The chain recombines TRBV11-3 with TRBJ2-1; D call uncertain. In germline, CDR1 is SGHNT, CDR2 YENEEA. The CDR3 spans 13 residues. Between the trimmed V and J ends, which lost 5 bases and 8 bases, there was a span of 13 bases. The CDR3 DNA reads TGTGCCAGCAGCCCCCGTCTCGCCGATGAGCAGTTCTTC. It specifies CASSPRLADEQFF.

CDR3 residues: CASSPDTGGSIYNEQFF. The DNA for the CDR3 is TGTGCCAGCAGCCCAGATACAGGGGGCTCTATATACAATGAGCAGTTCTTC. The gene calls are TRBV11-2 and TRBJ2-1, with 9 bases aligning to TRBD1. The CDR3 consists of 17 residues. After removal of 5 bases from V and 4 bases from J, the junction contained 12 bases not matched to a gene. Germline V CDR1 and CDR2: SGHAT, FQNNGV.

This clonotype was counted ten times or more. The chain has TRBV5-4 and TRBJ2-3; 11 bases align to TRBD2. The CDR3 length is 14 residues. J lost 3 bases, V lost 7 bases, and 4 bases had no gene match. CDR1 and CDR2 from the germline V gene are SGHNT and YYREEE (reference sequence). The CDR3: CASRSGGATDTQYF. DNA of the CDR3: TGTGCCAGCCGTAGCGGGGGGGCAACAGATACGCAGTATTTT.

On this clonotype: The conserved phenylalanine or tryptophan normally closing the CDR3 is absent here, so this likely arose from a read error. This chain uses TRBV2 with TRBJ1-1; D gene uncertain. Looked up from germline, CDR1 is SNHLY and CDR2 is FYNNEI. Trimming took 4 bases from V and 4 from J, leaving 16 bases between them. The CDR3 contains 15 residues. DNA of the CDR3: TGTGCCAGCAGTGGTTTGGACTCTGCGGTCACTGAAGCTTTCCTT. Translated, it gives CASSGLDSAVTEAFL.

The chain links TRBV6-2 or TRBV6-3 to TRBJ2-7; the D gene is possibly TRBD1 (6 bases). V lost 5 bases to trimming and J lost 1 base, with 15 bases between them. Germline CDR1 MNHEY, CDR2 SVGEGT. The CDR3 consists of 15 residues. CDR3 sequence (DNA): TGTGCCAGCAGTACCCGGGACAAAGCGTCCTACGAGCAGTACTTC. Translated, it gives CASSTRDKASYEQYF.

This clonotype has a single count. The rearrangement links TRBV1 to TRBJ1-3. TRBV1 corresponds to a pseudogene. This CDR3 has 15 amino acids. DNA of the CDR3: TGCACCAGCAGCCATGGAGAACTCTCTGGAAACACCATATATTTT. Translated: CTSSHGELSGNTIYF.

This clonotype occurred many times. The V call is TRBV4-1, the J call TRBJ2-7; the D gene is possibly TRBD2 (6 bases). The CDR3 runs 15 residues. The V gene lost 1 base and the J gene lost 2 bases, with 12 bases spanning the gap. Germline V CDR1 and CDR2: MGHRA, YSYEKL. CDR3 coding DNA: TGCGCCAGCAGCCAAGTTCCGGGACTTGCCTACGAGCAGTACTTC. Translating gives CASSQVPGLAYEQYF.